The rows below give T cell receptor beta chains drawn from one sample of a study of cytomegalovirus exposure and HLA in healthy donors. Clones were sequenced by immunoSEQ multiplex PCR, and TCRdb holds only the in-frame ones, with some missing. The sample consists of around 140,000 clones, more than 70% of them appearing once. Sample: PBMCs. All receptors come from a man in his forties or fifties in good health and CMV-seropositive. CDR3s include the opening cysteine and the closing phenylalanine or tryptophan. The D gene is left open where the match is weak. Only some rows state a clone size, as once, few, many or a class for expanded clones.

j_gene | abundance | d_gene | v_gene | CDR3aa | CDR3nt
TRBJ1-1 | few | NA | TRBV7-9 | CASSLEQGLQAFF | TGTGCCAGCAGCTTAGAACAGGGTCTACAGGCTTTCTTT
TRBJ1-5 | NA | TRBD1 | TRBV18 | CASSPTGIGGNQPQHF | TGTGCCAGCTCCCCGACAGGGATCGGCGGCAATCAGCCCCAGCATTTT
TRBJ2-1 | NA | NA | TRBV5-1 | CASSLLGQGGLNEQFF | TGCGCCAGCAGCTTGTTAGGGCAGGGGGGATTAAATGAGCAGTTCTTC
TRBJ2-3 | NA | NA | TRBV6-5 | CASSYSRQGRTDTQYF | TGTGCCAGCAGTTACTCGAGGCAGGGGCGTACAGATACGCAGTATTTT
TRBJ1-1 | NA | NA | TRBV5-6 | CASSLAHEREAFF | TGTGCCAGCAGCTTGGCCCACGAGCGTGAAGCTTTCTTT
TRBJ1-5 | few | NA | TRBV27 | CASSLSAGIVPQHF | TGTGCCAGCAGTTTATCGGCCGGGATAGTGCCCCAGCATTTT
TRBJ1-1 | NA | NA | TRBV6-1 | CASSEQGHTEAFF | TGTGCCAGCAGTGAACAGGGTCACACTGAAGCTTTCTTT
TRBJ1-1 | NA | NA | TRBV5-1 | CASSQHPGLMNTEAFF | TGCGCCAGCAGTCAGCATCCAGGCCTCATGAACACTGAAGCTTTCTTT
TRBJ2-2 | once | NA | TRBV5-1 | CASSLGRLYTGELFF | TGCGCCAGCAGCTTGGGCAGGCTTTACACCGGGGAGCTGTTTTTT
TRBJ1-2 | NA | NA | TRBV11-2 | CASSALTGELGGYTF | TGTGCCAGCAGCGCCTTAACGGGGGAATTGGGTGGCTACACCTTC
TRBJ1-5 | few | TRBD1 | TRBV4-1 | CASSQGDRGVQPQHF | TGCGCCAGCAGCCAGGGGGACAGAGGGGTCCAGCCCCAGCATTTT
TRBJ1-3 | NA | TRBD1 | TRBV4-1 | CASSHSRDSSTAGNTIYF | TGCGCCAGCAGCCACTCCCGGGACAGTTCAACTGCTGGAAACACCATATATTTT
TRBJ1-2 | NA | NA | TRBV4-1 | CASSQVRSGSGYTF | TGCGCCAGCAGCCAAGTGCGTTCGGGAAGTGGCTACACCTTC
TRBJ2-3 | NA | TRBD2 | TRBV11-2 | CASSLLAGISDTQYF | TGTGCCAGCAGCTTACTAGCGGGGATTTCAGATACGCAGTATTTT
TRBJ2-1 | few | NA | TRBV6-6 | CASGQAHNEQFF | TGTGCCAGCGGGCAGGCCCACAATGAGCAGTTCTTC
TRBJ2-1 | NA | TRBD1 | TRBV7-3 | CASSRLGQDNEQFF | TGTGCCAGCAGCCGACTCGGACAGGACAATGAGCAGTTCTTC
TRBJ1-2 | NA | NA | TRBV27 | CASSLSVGRATNYGYTF | TGTGCCAGCAGTTTATCAGTAGGCAGGGCCACTAACTATGGCTACACCTTC
TRBJ1-1 | NA | NA | TRBV27 | CASSLRTGLNTEAFF | TGTGCCAGCAGTTTAAGAACAGGGTTGAACACTGAAGCTTTCTTT
TRBJ1-2 | NA | NA | TRBV5-6 | CASSLSNYGYTF | TGTGCCAGCAGCCTTTCTAACTATGGCTACACCTTC
TRBJ2-2 | NA | NA | TRBV6-4 | CASSYREGSGELFF | TGTGCCAGCAGTTACAGGGAAGGGTCCGGGGAGCTGTTTTTT
TRBJ1-4 | NA | TRBD1 | TRBV7-9 | CASSPATGANEKLFF | TGTGCCAGCAGCCCGGCGACAGGGGCTAATGAAAAACTGTTTTTT
TRBJ1-3 | NA | NA | TRBV2 | CASILLQESSGNTIYF | TGTGCCAGCATTCTTTTACAGGAATCATCTGGAAACACCATATATTTT
TRBJ2-1 | NA | TRBD2 | TRBV7-9 | CASSFGLANEQFF | TGTGCCAGCAGCTTTGGACTAGCCAATGAGCAGTTCTTC
TRBJ2-3 | NA | NA | TRBV7-2 | CASSLFSDTQYF | TGTGCCAGCAGCTTATTCTCAGATACGCAGTATTTT
TRBJ2-1 | NA | NA | TRBV7-2 | CASSLRSSSYNEQFF | TGTGCCAGCAGCTTACGTTCCAGCTCCTACAATGAGCAGTTCTTC
TRBJ2-7 | few | TRBD2 | TRBV7-2 | CASSPGGTSGAHEQYF | TGTGCCAGCAGCCCAGGTGGGACTAGCGGAGCCCACGAGCAGTACTTC
TRBJ2-4 | NA | NA | TRBV4-1 | CASSQENVRGKNIQYF | TGCGCCAGCAGCCAAGAAAACGTCAGGGGAAAAAACATTCAGTACTTC
TRBJ2-2 | NA | TRBD2 | TRBV10-1 | CASSEASGNTGELFF | TGCGCCAGCAGTGAGGCTAGCGGCAACACCGGGGAGCTGTTTTTT
TRBJ2-1 | NA | NA | TRBV19 | CASSRTVNEQFF | TGTGCCAGTAGCCGGACAGTTAATGAGCAGTTCTTC
TRBJ2-7 | NA | TRBD1 | TRBV27 | CASSLIGTASYEQYF | TGTGCCAGCAGTTTAATCGGGACAGCAAGCTACGAGCAGTACTTC
TRBJ1-1 | few | TRBD1 | TRBV7-9 | CASSFWTGGVSTEAFF | TGTGCCAGCAGCTTTTGGACAGGGGGCGTTAGCACTGAAGCTTTCTTT
TRBJ2-3 | NA | TRBD2 | TRBV14 | CASRLAGATDTQYF | TGTGCCAGCCGACTAGCGGGGGCCACAGATACGCAGTATTTT
TRBJ2-1 | NA | NA | TRBV29-1 | CSVDTGVPFQFF | TGCAGCGTTGATACCGGAGTTCCATTCCAGTTCTTC
TRBJ2-1 | NA | TRBD2 | TRBV2 | CASSPGLAGGEQFF | TGTGCCAGCAGCCCGGGACTAGCGGGGGGGGAGCAGTTCTTC
TRBJ1-5 | NA | NA | TRBV7-9 | CSSSLGHQPQHF | TGTTCCAGCAGCTTAGGGCATCAGCCCCAGCATTTT
TRBJ2-2 | NA | TRBD2 | TRBV6-1 | CASSELAGGPGELFF | TGTGCCAGCAGTGAGCTAGCGGGAGGGCCCGGGGAGCTGTTTTTT
TRBJ2-1 | few | NA | TRBV29-1 | CSAVAYNEQFF | TGCAGCGCCGTAGCCTACAATGAGCAGTTCTTC
TRBJ2-1 | NA | NA | TRBV11-2 | CASSLGQINEQFF | TGTGCCAGCAGCCTAGGACAGATCAATGAGCAGTTCTTC
TRBJ1-1 | NA | TRBD1 | TRBV2 | CASRTGLWGTEAFF | TGTGCCAGCCGGACAGGGCTGTGGGGCACTGAAGCTTTCTTT
TRBJ1-2 | NA | NA | TRBV2 | CASRGNRWSYTF | TGTGCCAGCAGAGGTAACAGGTGGAGCTACACCTTC
TRBJ1-2 | NA | TRBD1 | TRBV7-8 | CASSLATGTVGYGYTF | TGTGCCAGCAGCTTAGCCACCGGGACAGTAGGCTATGGCTACACCTTC
TRBJ1-2 | once | NA | TRBV7-9 | CASSSPQHRSLYGYTF | TGTGCCAGCAGCTCCCCCCAGCACAGGTCCCTCTATGGCTACACCTTC
TRBJ2-2 | NA | TRBD1 | TRBV11-3 | CASSSDRRIAGELFF | TGTGCCAGCAGCTCGGACAGGAGGATTGCCGGGGAGCTGTTTTTT
TRBJ1-2 | NA | NA | TRBV18 | CASSPNPTANYGYTF | TGTGCCAGCTCACCGAATCCGACAGCTAACTATGGCTACACCTTC
TRBJ2-1 | once | NA | TRBV2 | CNPPEDTTYNEQFF | TGTAACCCCCCCGAAGACACGACCTACAATGAGCAGTTCTTC
TRBJ1-1 | NA | NA | TRBV11-3 | CASSYSGTLNTEAFF | TGTGCCAGCTCTTACTCCGGGACATTGAACACTGAAGCTTTCTTT
TRBJ1-2 | once | TRBD1 | TRBV5-4 | CASSTRTGVDDGYTF | TGTGCCAGCAGCACCCGGACAGGGGTAGACGATGGCTACACCTTC
TRBJ2-7 | NA | NA | TRBV7-3 | CASSADRRSYEQYF | TGTGCCAGCAGCGCCGACAGGAGATCCTACGAGCAGTACTTC
TRBJ2-7 | NA | TRBD2 | TRBV27 | CASSLRPPPLAGAHEQYF | TGTGCCAGCAGTCTCCGGCCCCCTCCACTAGCGGGAGCCCACGAGCAGTACTTC
TRBJ2-5 | few | NA | TRBV20-1 | CSANRGTQYF | TGCAGTGCAAATCGAGGGACCCAGTACTTC
TRBJ1-5 | NA | TRBD1 | TRBV25-1 | CASSLTGVNQPQHF | TGTGCCAGCAGTTTGACAGGGGTCAATCAGCCCCAGCATTTT
TRBJ2-3 | NA | NA | TRBV9 | CASSSGRTDTQYF | TGTGCCAGCAGCTCCGGGAGAACAGATACGCAGTATTTT